Listed below are T cell receptor beta chains from one sample, sequenced in a study of shared clonotypes between healthy human individuals. The method was immunoSEQ multiplex PCR; TCRdb's version includes in-frame clones alone and lacks a portion of them. This sample has over 100,000 clones, with 68% found just once. The sequenced sample was memory CD8+ T cells sorted from blood. These receptors all stem from a woman in her 30s in good health. The CDR3 runs from the conserved cysteine through the conserved F or W. The D gene is left open where the match is weak. Clone size is not always given. Where it is, it says once, few, many or a class for expanded clones.

d_gene: NA
v_gene: TRBV9
abundance: NA
j_gene: TRBJ2-1
CDR3aa: CASSTSRNEQFF
CDR3nt: TGTGCCAGCAGCACATCGCGCAATGAGCAGTTCTTC

d_gene: TRBD2
v_gene: TRBV27
abundance: many
j_gene: TRBJ2-7
CDR3aa: CASSFLAGQAKEQYF
CDR3nt: TGTGCCAGCAGTTTCTTAGCGGGTCAAGCAAAGGAGCAGTACTTC

d_gene: TRBD2
v_gene: TRBV7-9
abundance: NA
j_gene: TRBJ2-5
CDR3aa: CASSLAGGSETQYF
CDR3nt: TGTGCCAGCAGCTTAGCGGGAGGGTCAGAGACCCAGTACTTC

d_gene: TRBD2
v_gene: TRBV5-6
abundance: NA
j_gene: TRBJ2-3
CDR3aa: CASSLQTSGSTDTQYF
CDR3nt: TGTGCCAGCAGCCTACAGACTAGCGGGAGCACAGATACGCAGTATTTT

d_gene: TRBD1
v_gene: TRBV13
abundance: NA
j_gene: TRBJ2-7
CDR3aa: CASSVGQGIPHEQYF
CDR3nt: TGTGCCAGCAGCGTGGGACAGGGTATCCCCCACGAGCAGTACTTC

d_gene: NA
v_gene: TRBV11-1
abundance: NA
j_gene: TRBJ2-2
CDR3aa: CASQEEWNTGELFF
CDR3nt: TGTGCCAGCCAGGAGGAATGGAACACCGGGGAGCTGTTTTTT

d_gene: TRBD1
v_gene: TRBV5-1
abundance: NA
j_gene: TRBJ2-2
CDR3aa: CASSRGQGAGTGELFF
CDR3nt: TGCGCCAGCAGCCGGGGACAGGGGGCGGGCACCGGGGAGCTGTTTTTT

d_gene: NA
v_gene: TRBV20-1
abundance: NA
j_gene: TRBJ1-2
CDR3aa: CSAVGLGGYTF
CDR3nt: TGCAGTGCTGTGGGGCTTGGTGGCTACACCTTC

d_gene: TRBD1
v_gene: TRBV28
abundance: few
j_gene: TRBJ1-1
CDR3aa: CASAGTEGKDTEAFF
CDR3nt: TGTGCCAGCGCCGGGACAGAGGGTAAGGACACTGAAGCTTTCTTT

d_gene: NA
v_gene: TRBV5-1
abundance: NA
j_gene: TRBJ2-7
CDR3aa: CASSLEPTYGTVSYEQYF
CDR3nt: TGCGCCAGCAGCTTGGAGCCAACCTACGGGACGGTCTCCTACGAGCAGTACTTC

d_gene: NA
v_gene: TRBV9
abundance: NA
j_gene: TRBJ2-7
CDR3aa: CASSIDREAYEQYF
CDR3nt: TGTGCCAGCAGCATTGACAGGGAGGCCTACGAGCAGTACTTC